A selection of T cell receptor beta chains follows, all from one sample in a study of blood T cell repertoires in COVID-19. Some clones are missing from TCRdb's copy, which holds only in-frame ones; the method was immunoSEQ multiplex PCR. The profile shows about 330,000 clones, approximately 92% of them singletons. The specimen sequenced was PBMCs or T cells enriched from blood (not recorded which). The receptor source for this set is a woman aged 30 to 39 who had recovered from COVID-19. The CDR3 runs from the conserved cysteine through the conserved F or W. A D gene is named only where the DNA matches it firmly. Only some rows state a clone size, as once, few, many or a class for expanded clones.

v_gene: TRBV15
abundance: -
j_gene: TRBJ1-4
d_gene: -
CDR3nt: TGTGCCACCAGCAGAGATGTGCTAAACGAAAAACTGTTTTTT
CDR3aa: CATSRDVLNEKLFF

v_gene: TRBV6-5
abundance: -
j_gene: TRBJ1-6
d_gene: TRBD1
CDR3nt: TGTGCCAGCAGTTCCATCCCGCGGGACAGGAATTCACCCCTCCACTTT
CDR3aa: CASSSIPRDRNSPLHF

v_gene: TRBV7-9
abundance: -
j_gene: TRBJ1-2
d_gene: -
CDR3nt: TGTGCCAGCAGCTTAGCAGGGGAAGGCTACACCTTC
CDR3aa: CASSLAGEGYTF

v_gene: TRBV12-3/TRBV12-4
abundance: -
j_gene: TRBJ2-6
d_gene: -
CDR3nt: TGTGCCAGCAGCTGGGCCAACGTCCTGACTTTC
CDR3aa: CASSWANVLTF

v_gene: TRBV30
abundance: -
j_gene: TRBJ1-5
d_gene: TRBD1
CDR3nt: TGTGCCTGGAGTTCCACAGGGGACCAGCCCCAGCATTTT
CDR3aa: CAWSSTGDQPQHF

v_gene: TRBV3-1/TRBV3-2
abundance: -
j_gene: TRBJ2-3
d_gene: TRBD2
CDR3nt: TGTGCCAGCAGCCAAGGAGCGGGGGCGCAGTATTTT
CDR3aa: CASSQGAGAQYF

v_gene: TRBV19
abundance: -
j_gene: TRBJ2-5
d_gene: -
CDR3nt: TGTGCCAGTAGTATATACGAGAGGGAGACCCAGTACTTC
CDR3aa: CASSIYERETQYF

v_gene: TRBV5-1
abundance: -
j_gene: TRBJ1-1
d_gene: TRBD1
CDR3nt: TGCGCCAGCAGCCGTCGGGGGACAGGCGAAGCTTTCTTT
CDR3aa: CASSRRGTGEAFF

v_gene: TRBV3-1/TRBV3-2
abundance: -
j_gene: TRBJ2-5
d_gene: TRBD2
CDR3nt: TGTGCCAGCAGCCCTAGCGGGGGACCCCAAGAGACCCAGTACTTC
CDR3aa: CASSPSGGPQETQYF

v_gene: TRBV28
abundance: -
j_gene: TRBJ2-3
d_gene: TRBD2
CDR3nt: TGTGCCAGCACCATAGCGGGAGTAGCATTTTTGATTTTT
CDR3aa: CASTIAGVAFLIF

v_gene: TRBV28
abundance: -
j_gene: TRBJ2-7
d_gene: -
CDR3nt: TGTGCCAGCAGAGGTGGGGGCCCTCCCTACGAGCAGTACTTC
CDR3aa: CASRGGGPPYEQYF

v_gene: TRBV27
abundance: -
j_gene: TRBJ2-4
d_gene: TRBD1
CDR3nt: TGTGCCAGCAGTTGGGACAGGGGAGACATTCAGTACTTC
CDR3aa: CASSWDRGDIQYF

v_gene: TRBV11-3
abundance: -
j_gene: TRBJ1-1
d_gene: -
CDR3nt: TGTGCCAGCAGCTTAGATGGGGACACCCCGAACACTGAAGCTTTCTTT
CDR3aa: CASSLDGDTPNTEAFF

v_gene: TRBV14
abundance: -
j_gene: TRBJ1-2
d_gene: -
CDR3nt: TGTGCCAGCAGCCCCCCAGTCACCTTC
CDR3aa: CASSPPVTF

v_gene: TRBV4-2
abundance: once
j_gene: TRBJ2-1
d_gene: TRBD2
CDR3nt: TGTGCCAGCAGCCAAGGTGAGGCGGGAGGGCCTGGTAATGAGCAGTTCTTC
CDR3aa: CASSQGEAGGPGNEQFF

v_gene: TRBV7-2
abundance: -
j_gene: TRBJ1-3
d_gene: TRBD1
CDR3nt: TGTGCCAGCAGCCGTAGAGGGGACAGTGGAAACACCATATATTTT
CDR3aa: CASSRRGDSGNTIYF

v_gene: TRBV6-1
abundance: -
j_gene: TRBJ1-1
d_gene: -
CDR3nt: TGTGCCAGTCGTGCGACAGACCGGAACACTGAAGCTTTCTTT
CDR3aa: CASRATDRNTEAFF

v_gene: TRBV11-3
abundance: -
j_gene: TRBJ1-1
d_gene: -
CDR3nt: TGTGCCAGCAGGGGGGCGTGGACTGAAGCTTTCTTT
CDR3aa: CASRGAWTEAFF

v_gene: TRBV6-5
abundance: -
j_gene: TRBJ2-5
d_gene: -
CDR3nt: TGTGCCAGCAGTTACCAAACAGGCCAAGAGACCCAGTACTTC
CDR3aa: CASSYQTGQETQYF

v_gene: TRBV4-2
abundance: -
j_gene: TRBJ2-7
d_gene: -
CDR3nt: TGTGCCAGCAGCCAAGATCAGAGGGCCTACGAGCAGTACTTC
CDR3aa: CASSQDQRAYEQYF

v_gene: TRBV7-2
abundance: once
j_gene: TRBJ1-2
d_gene: TRBD1
CDR3nt: TGTGCCAGCAGCGGAGGGACAGGGAAGTATGGCTACACCTTC
CDR3aa: CASSGGTGKYGYTF

v_gene: TRBV9
abundance: -
j_gene: TRBJ2-7
d_gene: TRBD2
CDR3nt: TGTGCCAGCAGCGTAACTACAGGGGTGAGAGGACTAGCGGGAGATATTTCCGAGCAGTACTTC
CDR3aa: CASSVTTGVRGLAGDISEQYF

v_gene: TRBV7-3
abundance: -
j_gene: TRBJ2-7
d_gene: -
CDR3nt: TGTGCCAGCAGCCCATCATCAGGGAACGCCTACGAGCAGTACTTC
CDR3aa: CASSPSSGNAYEQYF

v_gene: TRBV9
abundance: -
j_gene: TRBJ1-2
d_gene: -
CDR3nt: TGTGCCAGCAGCGTAAAATTTACCCCAGGGGAGGGGACGGAATATGGCTACACCTTC
CDR3aa: CASSVKFTPGEGTEYGYTF

v_gene: TRBV5-1
abundance: -
j_gene: TRBJ2-1
d_gene: TRBD2
CDR3nt: TGCGCCAGCACCCTGGGGGGGACTAGCGGGTCCAATGAGCAGTTCTTC
CDR3aa: CASTLGGTSGSNEQFF

v_gene: TRBV7-9
abundance: -
j_gene: TRBJ1-1
d_gene: -
CDR3nt: TGTGCCAGCAGCCCGACAAACCGGAACACTGAAGCTTTCTTT
CDR3aa: CASSPTNRNTEAFF

v_gene: TRBV18
abundance: -
j_gene: TRBJ1-3
d_gene: TRBD1
CDR3nt: TGTGCCAGCTCACCGGGACAGCGCTCTGGAAACACCATATATTTT
CDR3aa: CASSPGQRSGNTIYF

v_gene: TRBV27
abundance: -
j_gene: TRBJ2-5
d_gene: -
CDR3nt: TGTGCCAGCAGTTCAATCGACAGATTTCAAGAGACCCAGTACTTC
CDR3aa: CASSSIDRFQETQYF

v_gene: TRBV12-3/TRBV12-4
abundance: -
j_gene: TRBJ2-7
d_gene: -
CDR3nt: TGTGCCAGCAGCCAACTTCGAGAGCAGTACTTC
CDR3aa: CASSQLREQYF

v_gene: TRBV27
abundance: -
j_gene: TRBJ2-4
d_gene: TRBD1
CDR3nt: TGTGCCAGCAGTTTTCTCCCCTCCCAGGGGGCGCGAAACATTCAGTACTTC
CDR3aa: CASSFLPSQGARNIQYF

v_gene: TRBV18
abundance: -
j_gene: TRBJ2-5
d_gene: -
CDR3nt: TGTGCCAGCTCACCACGTTTGGTAAAGGGGGAGACCCAGTACTTC
CDR3aa: CASSPRLVKGETQYF

v_gene: TRBV30
abundance: -
j_gene: TRBJ2-3
d_gene: -
CDR3nt: TGTGCCTGGAGTCCTAGGAGCGGAAACACAGATACGCAGTATTTT
CDR3aa: CAWSPRSGNTDTQYF